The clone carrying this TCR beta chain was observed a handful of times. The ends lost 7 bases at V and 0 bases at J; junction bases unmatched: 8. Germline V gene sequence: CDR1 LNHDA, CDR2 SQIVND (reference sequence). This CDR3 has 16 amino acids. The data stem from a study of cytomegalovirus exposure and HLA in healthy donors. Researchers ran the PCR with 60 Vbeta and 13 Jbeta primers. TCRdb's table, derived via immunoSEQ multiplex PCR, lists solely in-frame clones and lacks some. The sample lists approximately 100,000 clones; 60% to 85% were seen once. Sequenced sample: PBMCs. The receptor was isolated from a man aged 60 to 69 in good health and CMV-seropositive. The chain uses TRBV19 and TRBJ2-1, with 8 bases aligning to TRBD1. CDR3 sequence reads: CASTTGGPSSYNEQFF. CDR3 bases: TGTGCCAGTACAACAGGGGGACCGAGCTCCTACAATGAGCAGTTCTTC.